This TCR beta chain was identified in a study of STAT5B mutations in CD4+ large granular lymphocyte leukemia. Findings and caveats of the study: No patients shared main leukemic clonotypes, though about 25% appeared at low frequency elsewhere.

Clones were sequenced by immunoSEQ multiplex PCR, and TCRdb holds only the in-frame ones, with some missing. The sample includes approximately 35,000 clones, 76% seen only once; the top ten take about 7%. To note about this clone: Its antigen is not known.

The TCR comes from a human donor in good health. Sequenced input: CD4+ T cells from blood buffy coats.

This CDR3 reads CASSLEVAGTLYEQYF. CDR3 nucleotides: TGTGCCAGCAGCTTAGAAGTAGCCGGGACCCTCTACGAGCAGTACTTC. The chain has TRBV7-6 and TRBJ2-7, with D perhaps matching TRBD1 or TRBD2 (5 bases each). CDR1 and CDR2 (germline): SGHVS, FNYEAQ. This CDR3 contains 16 residues. Trimming pared 1 base from V and 3 bases from J, leaving 16 bases between.